The 16 T cell receptor beta chains below were found in one sample sequenced in a study of blood T cell repertoires in COVID-19. Sequenced by immunoSEQ multiplex PCR; TCRdb stores in-frame clones only, minus some. The sample includes approximately 97,000 clones, 75% to 90% of them seen just once. Material for sequencing was peripheral blood. The source of these receptors is a woman aged 80 or over with acute or convalescent COVID-19.

The rearrangement links TRBV6-6 to TRBJ2-3, with 8 bases aligning to TRBD1. Germline V CDR1 and CDR2: MNHNY, SVGAGI (reference sequence). V shed 8 bases, J shed 3 bases, and the junction held 1 base outside the gene matches. The CDR3 length is 12 residues. CDR3 bases: TGTGCCAGCGGACAGGGAACAGATACGCAGTATTTT. This sequence encodes CASGQGTDTQYF.

In regard to this clone: In the same sample, other DNA sequences code for this CDR3. The chain uses TRBV3-1 (or the pseudogene TRBV3-2) and TRBJ2-7, with D possibly matching TRBD2 (6 bases). Germline V gene lookup returns CDR1 LGHDT and CDR2 YNNKEL (reference sequence). This CDR3 has 14 amino acids. Trimming removed 4 bases at V and 3 bases at J, with 13 bases between. For the CDR3, the DNA is TGTGCCAGCAGCCGCTCCGGGGGTGGCTACGAGCAGTACTTC. Translating it yields CASSRSGGGYEQYF.

The genes are TRBV4-1 and TRBJ1-2; 8 bases match TRBD1. Germline CDR1 MGHRA, CDR2 YSYEKL. CDR3 size: 15 residues. Losses at the gene ends were 4 bases for V and 4 bases for J; bases not matched to a gene: 8. CDR3 in amino acids: CASSPLVGQGYGYTF. The CDR3 coding sequence is TGCGCCAGCAGCCCCTTAGTCGGACAGGGCTATGGCTACACCTTC.

This clone is a singleton in its sample. The rearrangement links TRBV19 to TRBJ2-3; D uncertain. The CDR3 sequence is 13 residues long. V was clipped by 0 bases and J by 6 bases, with 7 bases between them. CDR1 and CDR2 (germline): LNHDA, SQIVND (reference sequence). CDR3 nucleotide sequence: TGTGCCAGTAGTATAGATCGGGTGGATACGCAGTATTTT. Translated: CASSIDRVDTQYF.

The chain recombines TRBV10-3 with TRBJ1-4; 10 bases match TRBD1. CDR3 length: 15 residues. V lost 2 bases and J lost 7; bases outside the gene matches: 4. Germline values: CDR1 ENHRY, CDR2 SYGVKD. DNA for the CDR3: TGTGCCATCAGTGAGGGTGGGACAGGGGTTGAAAAACTGTTTTTT. Amino acid sequence: CAISEGGTGVEKLFF.

This clone came up a few times. The chain uses TRBV7-2 and TRBJ1-5, with D perhaps TRBD1 (5 bases). V was cut by 8 bases and J by 11 bases, with 19 bases left in between. Per the germline V gene, CDR1 is SGHTA and CDR2 is FQGNSA. The CDR3 is 13 amino acids. The CDR3 DNA follows: TGTGCCAGCGCCATAGGGGTAGTAGGGTCCCAGCATTTT. Residues: CASAIGVVGSQHF.

This chain joins TRBV18 and TRBJ2-3; D gene ambiguous. Germline V lookup: CDR1 KGHSH, CDR2 LQKENI. This CDR3 is 14 amino acids long. The V gene lost 4 bases and the J gene lost 1 base, with 9 bases spanning the gap. The chain's CDR3 is CASSLVVGTDTQYF. The CDR3 DNA is TGTGCCAGCTCACTCGTAGTAGGCACAGATACGCAGTATTTT.

The V call is TRBV5-1, the J call TRBJ2-1, with 11 bases matching TRBD2. Germline CDR1 is SGHRS and CDR2 is YFSETQ. The V gene end was trimmed by 1 base and the J gene end by 9 bases; junction bases not matched to a gene: 6. CDR3 length: 15 residues. In DNA, the CDR3 is TGCGCCAGCAGCTTGAATCTAGCGGGGGGAAGTGAGCAGTTCTTC. Translating it yields CASSLNLAGGSEQFF.

V and J are TRBV12-3 or TRBV12-4 and TRBJ2-6; D gene uncertain. V shed 6 bases and J shed 2 bases, with 5 bases lying between them. The CDR3 runs to 13 residues. The CDR3 region is CASSYTGANVLTF. CDR3 coding DNA: TGTGCCAGCAGCTATACTGGGGCCAACGTCCTGACTTTC.

The chain recombines TRBV2 with TRBJ1-2; no reliable D call. Germline CDR1 SNHLY, CDR2 FYNNEI. V lost 6 bases and J 3 bases, leaving 14 bases between the germline ends. CDR3 length equals 14 residues. The CDR3 nucleotides read TGTGCCAGCAGGGCTAGACGGAGTGACTATGGCTACACCTTC. Its translation: CASRARRSDYGYTF.

The gene calls are TRBV10-2 and TRBJ1-1; 8 nucleotides match TRBD1. There are 13 residues in the CDR3. The V and J ends lost 7 bases and 5 bases, in that order; junction bases with no gene match: 6. Germline V gene sequence: CDR1 WSHSY, CDR2 SAAADI. The CDR3 region is CASIQGARTEAFF. CDR3 DNA sequence: TGCGCCAGCATCCAGGGGGCGCGGACTGAAGCTTTCTTT.

The gene calls are TRBV18 and TRBJ2-7; TRBD1 agrees at 9 bases. V lost 3 bases to trimming and J lost 6 bases; unmatched junction nucleotides: 12. Germline V gene data show CDR1 as KGHSH and CDR2 as LQKENI. The CDR3 is 16 residues long. DNA of the CDR3: TGTGCCAGCTCACCCCGGGACAGGGTATCTAACGGCGAGCAGTACTTC. Amino acid sequence: CASSPRDRVSNGEQYF. The variable domain in full, with the rest retrieved from reference TRBV18 and TRBJ2-7, is NAGVMQNPRHLVRRRGQEARLRCSPMKGHSHVYWYRQLPEEGLKFMVYLQKENIIDESGMPKERFSAEFPKEGPSILRIQQVVRGDSAAYFCASSPRDRVSNGEQYFGPGTRLTVT.

Points on this clone: The junction departs from germline at one end; a sequencing error may be responsible. V is TRBV7-7 and J is TRBJ2-5; D is possibly TRBD2 (7 bases). CDR1 and CDR2 (germline): SSHAT, FNYEAQ (reference sequence). This CDR3 has 15 residues. CDR3 loop: CASSLVTGGGETQYF. The CDR3 DNA reads TGTGCTAGCAGCTTAGTAACGGGGGGCGGAGAGACCCAGTACTTC.

V usage is TRBV11-3 and J usage is TRBJ2-1, with TRBD2 identical over 15 bases. V lost 0 bases to trimming and J lost 6 bases; unmatched junction nucleotides: 3. The CDR3 is 17 residues long. Germline CDR1 is SGHNT and CDR2 is YENEEA. The CDR3 sequence is CASSLDGLAGGLNEQFF. For the CDR3, the DNA is TGTGCCAGCAGCTTAGACGGACTAGCGGGGGGGCTCAATGAGCAGTTCTTC.

The rearrangement uses TRBV30 and TRBJ1-5; D may be TRBD1 (5 bases). The CDR3 consists of 13 residues. The germline gives CDR1 GTSNPN, CDR2 SVGIG (reference sequence). The V end lost 6 bases, the J end lost 3 bases, and 12 bases lay between the germline ends. CDR3 sequence: CACSPGYNQPQHF. DNA of the CDR3: TGTGCCTGCAGTCCAGGGTACAATCAGCCCCAGCATTTT.

Regarding this clone: At one boundary the junction diverges from the germline segment, which might be a read error. This sequence joins TRBV5-1 and TRBJ1-5, with 11 bases lining up with TRBD1. Germline CDR1 is SGHRS and CDR2 is YFSETQ. This CDR3 is built from 15 residues. The CDR3 spells CASSLGQGGNQPQHF. CDR3 coding DNA: TGCGCTAGCAGCTTGGGACAGGGGGGCAATCAGCCCCAGCATTTT.